Presented here are 15 T cell receptor beta chains from one specimen sequenced in a study of shared clonotypes between healthy human individuals. Naivety among CD8 cells was defined by CD45RO negativity and positive CCR7 selection, thereby excluding terminally differentiated effector memory CD45RA+ cells. The method was immunoSEQ multiplex PCR; TCRdb's version includes in-frame clones alone and lacks a portion of them. The sample has 2 million or so clones, roughly 95% seen once. What was sequenced was naive CD8+ T cells sorted from blood. The receptor set was obtained from a man between 18 and 35 years old in good health.

The chain links TRBV5-5 to TRBJ2-7; 9 bases are a match to TRBD1. V shed 4 bases and J 3 bases; nucleotides not matched to a gene: 5. This CDR3 is built from 14 residues. Germline V gene lookup returns CDR1 SGHKS and CDR2 YYEKEE (reference sequence). The CDR3 DNA sequence: TGTGCCAGCAGCCAGGACAGGGGTTTCTACGAGCAGTACTTC. Its protein is CASSQDRGFYEQYF.

The CDR3: CASSWPGETLPYEQYF. The CDR3 DNA follows: TGTGCCAGCAGCTGGCCAGGTGAAACCTTACCCTACGAGCAGTACTTC. J is TRBJ2-7 and V is TRBV6-6; D uncertain. CDR1 and CDR2 from the germline V gene are MNHNY and SVGAGI (reference sequence). V was pared by 6 bases and J by 2 bases, with 20 bases between. The CDR3 extends over 16 amino acids.

The genes are TRBV10-1 and TRBJ2-3; D not resolved. Germline V gene lookup returns CDR1 WNHNN and CDR2 SYGVQD (reference sequence). Trimming shortened V by 8 bases and J by 6 bases, and 18 bases separated the two germline ends. CDR3 length: 14 residues. The CDR3 nucleotides read TGCGCCAGCTCCGGTGGAGCCCTTTACGATACGCAGTATTTT. Its protein product is CASSGGALYDTQYF.

The chain is built from TRBV13 and TRBJ1-2; the D is unclear. The germline V gene encodes CDR1 PRHDT and CDR2 FYEKMQ (reference sequence). Trimming removed 7 bases at V and 4 bases at J, with 16 bases between. This CDR3 has 14 residues. The CDR3: CASTLDGDSYGYTF. The CDR3 coding sequence is TGTGCCAGCACTCTCGACGGGGATTCCTATGGCTACACCTTC.

V and J are TRBV30 and TRBJ1-1; no reliable D call. The ends were cut back, 2 bases at V and 7 bases at J, with 11 bases in the middle. CDR1 is GTSNPN, CDR2 SVGIG, per germline (reference sequence). This CDR3 contains 12 residues. The DNA of the CDR3 is TGTGCCTGGAGTCCGAGTTTGTTTGAAGCTTTCTTT. The encoded protein is CAWSPSLFEAFF. Drawing the rest from reference TRBV30 and TRBJ1-1, the complete variable domain is SQTIHQWPATLVQPVGSPLSLECTVEGTSNPNLYWYRQAAGRGLQLLFYSVGIGQISSEVPQNLSASRPQDRQFILSSKKLLLSDSGFYLCAWSPSLFEAFFGQGTRLTVV.

The chain recombines TRBV30 with TRBJ1-1, with D uncertain. This CDR3 is 13 amino acids long. Germline CDR1 and CDR2: GTSNPN and SVGIG (reference sequence). The CDR3 coding sequence is TGTGCTTCCGAGGGTCTATTAGACACTGAAGCTTTCTTT. This sequence encodes CASEGLLDTEAFF.

V gene TRBV11-2 combines with J gene TRBJ1-2; D remains ambiguous. The V gene's germline CDR1 is SGHAT and CDR2 FQNNGV. V was trimmed by 1 base and J by 3 bases, leaving 9 bases between them. The CDR3 covers 14 residues. The CDR3 DNA follows: TGTGCCAGCAGCTTAGTTCCGGTCGACTATGGCTACACCTTC. Its protein product is CASSLVPVDYGYTF.

Concerning this clone itself: This specimen includes other DNA sequences encoding the same CDR3. The V gene is TRBV7-9, the J gene TRBJ2-1; D is perhaps TRBD2 (5 bases). V was shortened by 5 bases and J by 4 bases, with 9 bases between the two germline ends. Germline V gene lookup returns CDR1 SEHNR and CDR2 FQNEAQ (reference sequence). This CDR3 has 13 residues. The CDR3 sequence is CASSPPGYNEQFF. The DNA for the CDR3 is TGTGCCAGCAGCCCCCCGGGGTACAATGAGCAGTTCTTC.

The chain has TRBV28 and TRBJ1-6; 9 bases agree with TRBD1. This CDR3 region has 15 residues. Germline-derived CDR1 and CDR2 are MDHEN and SYDVKM. V dropped 6 bases and J dropped 7; count of bases not matched to a gene: 7. The CDR3 loop reads CASRIPGTGNSPLHF. The CDR3, as DNA: TGTGCCAGCAGGATCCCCGGGACAGGGAATTCACCCCTCCACTTT. The complete variable domain, with remaining parts taken from reference TRBV28 and TRBJ1-6, reads DVKVTQSSRYLVKRTGEKVFLECVQDMDHENMFWYRQDPGLGLRLIYFSYDVKMKEKGDIPEGYSVSREKKERFSLILESASTNQTSMYLCASRIPGTGNSPLHFGNGTRLTVT.

This clone has only one observation. Other DNA sequences in this sample translate to the same CDR3. The chain uses TRBV6-1 and TRBJ1-1; D is ambiguous. Trimming took 0 bases from V and 0 from J, leaving 8 bases between them. The CDR3 extends over 15 amino acids. Germline V gives CDR1 MNHNS, CDR2 SASEGT. The CDR3 DNA reads TGTGCCAGCAGTGAAGCGGTAGGGTTGAACACTGAAGCTTTCTTT. Protein: CASSEAVGLNTEAFF.

V gene TRBV6-6 combines with J gene TRBJ1-3; 11 nucleotides agree with TRBD1. CDR1 and CDR2 from the germline V gene are MNHNY and SVGAGI (reference sequence). V lost 6 bases and J lost 9; bases outside the gene matches: 7. The CDR3 is 14 residues long. CDR3 protein: CASSGDRGSVTIYF. DNA of the CDR3: TGTGCCAGCAGCGGGGACAGGGGGTCGGTCACCATATATTTT.

The chain employs TRBV2 and TRBJ1-2; D uncertain. The CDR3 has 15 residues. Trimming took off 8 bases at V and 8 bases at J, with 24 bases between the two ends. Germline-derived CDR1 and CDR2 are SNHLY and FYNNEI. The CDR3 loop reads CASSGDDFTFRGYTF. Here the CDR3 DNA reads TGTGCCAGCTCGGGAGACGATTTTACTTTTCGGGGCTACACCTTC.

The chain uses TRBV5-5 and TRBJ2-5; no clear D. Trimming pared 4 bases from V and 1 base from J, leaving 11 bases between. The CDR3 consists of 14 residues. CDR1 and CDR2 (germline): SGHKS, YYEKEE (reference sequence). The CDR3 spells CASSPVGPQETQYF. In DNA, the CDR3 is TGTGCCAGCAGCCCGGTGGGTCCCCAAGAGACCCAGTACTTC.

V gene TRBV11-1 combines with J gene TRBJ2-3; no clear D gene. Germline V gives CDR1 SGHAT, CDR2 FQDESV (reference sequence). The V and J ends lost 1 base and 5 bases respectively, with 10 bases between them. This CDR3 has 14 residues. The CDR3, as DNA: TGTGCCAGCAGCTTAGGTGGGGTGGGAGATACGCAGTATTTT. Encoded protein: CASSLGGVGDTQYF.

This clone was recorded only once. This chain joins TRBV28 and TRBJ2-1, with D perhaps matching TRBD1 or TRBD2 (7 bases each). The CDR3 consists of 13 residues. CDR1 is MDHEN and CDR2 is SYDVKM in the germline V gene. The V gene lost 10 bases and the J gene lost 5 bases, with 15 bases spanning the gap. For the CDR3, the DNA is TGTGCCAACCGGGACAGCGGGAACAATGAGCAGTTCTTC. Its translation: CANRDSGNNEQFF. Based on the CDR3 plus reference TRBV28 and TRBJ2-1, the full variable domain is DVKVTQSSRYLVKRTGEKVFLECVQDMDHENMFWYRQDPGLGLRLIYFSYDVKMKEKGDIPEGYSVSREKKERFSLILESASTNQTSMYLCANRDSGNNEQFFGPGTRLTVL.